This entry concerns a single T cell receptor (beta chain). The target antigen is unknown. This entry is derived from a study of T-cell reconstitution after alpha-beta-depleted transplantation in children. Broader study findings: By one year post-transplant, T-cell counts and diversity largely arose from T cells that were newly produced.

This CDR3 comprises 13 residues. V was shortened by 4 bases and J by 7 bases, with 13 bases between the two germline ends. Germline V gene sequence: CDR1 ENHRY, CDR2 SYGVKD. Researchers prepared the TCRbeta library using unique molecular identifiers, the study reports. TCRdb itself ran the PCR reads through MiXCR, one entry per CDR3 protein. The sample contains about 300,000 distinct CDR3 sequences, 6% to 10% of which appear only once. This clonotype was sampled from a female patient aged 2-15 years who had a stem cell transplant for Fanconi anemia, so the T cells may come from the graft donor. The chain employs TRBV10-3 and TRBJ1-1; D may be TRBD1 (5 bases). The material sequenced was peripheral blood, taken 360 days after TCRalphabeta/CD19-depleted stem cell transplant. CDR3: CAISVVDTNEAFF. In nucleotides, the CDR3 is TGTGCCATCAGTGTCGTGGACACCAATGAAGCTTTCTTT.